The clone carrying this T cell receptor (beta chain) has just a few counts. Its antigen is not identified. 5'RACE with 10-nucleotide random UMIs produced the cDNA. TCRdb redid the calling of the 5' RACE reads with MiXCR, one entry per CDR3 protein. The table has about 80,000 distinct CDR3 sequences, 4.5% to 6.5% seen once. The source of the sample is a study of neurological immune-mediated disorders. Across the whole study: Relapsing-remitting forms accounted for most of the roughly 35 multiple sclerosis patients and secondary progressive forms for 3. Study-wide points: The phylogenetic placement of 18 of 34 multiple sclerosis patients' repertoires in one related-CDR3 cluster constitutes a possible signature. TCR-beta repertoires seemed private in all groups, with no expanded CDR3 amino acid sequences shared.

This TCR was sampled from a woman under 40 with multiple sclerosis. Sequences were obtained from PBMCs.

As DNA, the CDR3 is TGTGCCAGCAGCTTAGTGGTAGACAACACCGGGGAGCTGTTTTTT. Translating gives CASSLVVDNTGELFF. V gene TRBV11-2 combines with J gene TRBJ2-2; D unclear. The CDR3 runs to 15 residues. Germline loops: CDR1 SGHAT, CDR2 FQNNGV. Trimming removed 1 base from V and 2 bases from J, with 8 bases in between.